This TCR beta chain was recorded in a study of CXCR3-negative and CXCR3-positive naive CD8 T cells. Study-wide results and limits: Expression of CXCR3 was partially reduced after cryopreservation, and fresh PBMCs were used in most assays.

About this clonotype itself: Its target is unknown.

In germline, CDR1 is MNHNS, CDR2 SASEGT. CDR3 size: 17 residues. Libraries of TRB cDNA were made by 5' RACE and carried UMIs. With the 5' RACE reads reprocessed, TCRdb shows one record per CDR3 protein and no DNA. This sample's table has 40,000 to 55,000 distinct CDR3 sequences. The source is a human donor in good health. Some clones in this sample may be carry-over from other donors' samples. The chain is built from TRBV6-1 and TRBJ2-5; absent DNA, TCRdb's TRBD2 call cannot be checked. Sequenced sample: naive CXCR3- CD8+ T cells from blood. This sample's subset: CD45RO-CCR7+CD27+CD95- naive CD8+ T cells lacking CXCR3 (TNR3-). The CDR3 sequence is CASSEGFGGGDQETQYF.